A selection of T cell receptor beta chains follows, all from one sample in a study of TIL therapy for anti-PD-1-resistant metastatic lung cancer. The protocol was immunoSEQ multiplex PCR, while the TCRdb copy is restricted to in-frame clones and leaves out a portion. The sample contains 55,000 to 70,000 clones, roughly 84% of which appear only once. This material consisted of blood, taken at baseline. All receptors come from a person between 25 and 79 years old with non-small cell lung cancer. Both conserved end residues are trimmed from each CDR3. A D gene is named only where the DNA matches it firmly. Where a row states a size, it is once, few, many or the class of an expanded clone; other rows omit it.

V,D,size,CDR3
TRBV6-2/TRBV6-3,-,-,ASSSVRGPEQY
TRBV28,-,once,ASGRGDRNTEAF
TRBV11-2,-,-,ASSEQVTYEQY
TRBV25-1,-,once,ASSRQFSTDTQY
TRBV7-8,TRBD2,-,ASSFGLTSGSSYEQY
TRBV5-4,TRBD2,-,ASSPGTSGFTGELF
TRBV6-5,TRBD1,-,AMSRTGDTGELF
TRBV4-1,-,-,ASSQGQGSAAGEQF
TRBV5-4,TRBD1,-,ASSWVGQGGNGYT
TRBV23-1,TRBD1,-,ASSPFDRALIDGSNQPQH
TRBV11-2,-,-,ASSLGATSGGYT
TRBV3-1/TRBV3-2,-,-,ASSQDFGTYNEQF
TRBV11-2,-,-,ASSYTGDTQY
TRBV19,TRBD1,-,AGGDRGLASPLH
TRBV11-3,-,once,ASSLDQTSNEQF
TRBV28,-,once,ASSLGGSIPYEAF
TRBV6-6,-,once,ASSGDPRQPQH
TRBV24-1,-,-,ATRGAQDNQPQH
TRBV19,-,-,ASSLGGASAQPQH
TRBV7-2,-,-,ASSLDRGYEQY
TRBV5-1,-,-,ASSLNEGRGTEAF
TRBV10-3,-,-,AISEPGSPNEKLF
TRBV6-1,-,-,ASSELPGDTQY
TRBV5-1,-,-,ASSLGSLSGGDYGYT
TRBV27,-,once,ASSFSAAYEQY
TRBV11-2,TRBD1,once,ASSLGTGGEKLF
TRBV15,-,-,ATSRGLGALYNEQF
TRBV27,-,-,ASGANEQF
TRBV29-1,-,-,SVRRESNIQY
TRBV3-1/TRBV3-2,TRBD1,once,ASSHIQGSSYEQY
TRBV5-1,TRBD1,few,ASSLVQGAPYEQY
TRBV6-5,TRBD1,-,ASSTNRGQPQH
TRBV14,TRBD2,-,ASSHPGTSVLNRPNEQF
TRBV5-4,TRBD1,-,ASSLGRSDRGL
TRBV6-5,-,-,ASADPGQNYGYT
TRBV3-1/TRBV3-2,-,-,ASSQGQVGF
TRBV2,-,-,ASSGQGSGKLF
TRBV28,-,-,ASSAPGFLLSMNTEAF
TRBV12-5,TRBD1,-,ASGLPRPGQPNNEQF
TRBV20-1,-,few,SGGDGYGYT
TRBV5-1,TRBD1,-,ASSLAGTGHGDYEQY
TRBV29-1,-,-,STLEGAGRGEKLF
TRBV13,-,-,ASSFPLRRAYNEQF
TRBV19,-,-,ASEEGNQPQH
TRBV7-8,TRBD1,-,ASSRTGGNEKLF
TRBV18,TRBD1,-,ASSLLPTGTEGPQH
TRBV20-1,TRBD1,-,SGQGGEKLF
TRBV30,-,-,AWTGGLFNQPQH
TRBV2,TRBD1,few,ASSERGQGGKTGELF
TRBV19,-,-,ASSIDGLAGEKLF
TRBV25-1,TRBD2,-,ASSRGVVEETQY
TRBV6-5,-,-,ASKRAGDSPLH
TRBV19,TRBD1,-,ASSVTGGPTEAF
TRBV24-1,-,-,ATSDRGGTDTQY
TRBV11-2,TRBD1,few,ASSPHSGQAFYEQY
TRBV28,-,-,ASHQQNIQY
TRBV27,TRBD1,-,ASSSSGRGVTGYT